The T cell receptor beta chain described here comes from a study of blood T cell repertoires in COVID-19. About the research overall: Sample material is recorded as cDNA or gDNA derived from T cells, B-cell-depleted T cells, or PBMCs.

With 0 bases removed from V and 7 bases from J, the gap between germline ends came to 17 bases. Germline assignment: CDR1 SGHKS and CDR2 YYEKEE (reference sequence). The CDR3 is 15 amino acids. Methods used by the authors: Nucleated cell counts were estimated from reference gene primer amplification. This table comes from immunoSEQ multiplex PCR, and its TCRdb copy is limited to in-frame clones, with some not included. V and J calls and clone size are given by that table; D and trimming were obtained from the DNA. The table lists tens of thousands of clones, more than 85% of them singletons. V is TRBV5-5 and J is TRBJ2-7; D may be TRBD1 (6 bases). The origin of this receptor is a man aged 55-75 years with acute or convalescent COVID-19. Sequenced material: peripheral blood. CDR3: CASSLATGPSGEQYV. The CDR3 nucleotides read TGTGCCAGCAGCTTGGCGACAGGTCCATCGGGGGAGCAGTACGTC.